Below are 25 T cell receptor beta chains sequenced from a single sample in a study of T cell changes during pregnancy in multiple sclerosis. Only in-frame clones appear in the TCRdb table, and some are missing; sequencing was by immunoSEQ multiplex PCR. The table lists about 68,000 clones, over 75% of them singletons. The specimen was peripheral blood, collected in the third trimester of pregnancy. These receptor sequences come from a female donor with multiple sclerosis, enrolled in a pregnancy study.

The CDR3 reads CASSSLRGGYGYTF. Here the CDR3 DNA reads TGTGCCAGCAGCTCCCTACGGGGGGGCTATGGCTACACCTTC. The chain uses TRBV11-2 and TRBJ1-2; possibly TRBD1 for D (5 bases). Deletions cut 4 bases from V and 4 bases from J, with 13 bases between. This CDR3 region has 14 residues. CDR1 is SGHAT and CDR2 is FQNNGV in the germline V gene.

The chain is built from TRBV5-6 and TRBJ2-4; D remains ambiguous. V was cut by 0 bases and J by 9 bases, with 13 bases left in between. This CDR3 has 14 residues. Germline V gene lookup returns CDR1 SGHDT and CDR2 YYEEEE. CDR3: CASSLDEASGIQYF. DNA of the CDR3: TGTGCCAGCAGCTTGGATGAGGCTTCGGGCATTCAGTACTTC. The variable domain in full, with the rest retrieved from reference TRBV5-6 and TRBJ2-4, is DAGVTQSPTHLIKTRGQQVTLRCSPKSGHDTVSWYQQALGQGPQFIFQYYEEEERQRGNFPDRFSGHQFPNYSSELNVNALLLGDSALYLCASSLDEASGIQYFGAGTRLSVL.

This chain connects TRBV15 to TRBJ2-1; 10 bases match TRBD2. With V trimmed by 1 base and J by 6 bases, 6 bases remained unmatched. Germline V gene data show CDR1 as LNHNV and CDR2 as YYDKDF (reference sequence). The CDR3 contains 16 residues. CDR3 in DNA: TGTGCCACCAGCAGAGGTGCTAGCGGGAGTTTCAATGAGCAGTTCTTC. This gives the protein CATSRGASGSFNEQFF.

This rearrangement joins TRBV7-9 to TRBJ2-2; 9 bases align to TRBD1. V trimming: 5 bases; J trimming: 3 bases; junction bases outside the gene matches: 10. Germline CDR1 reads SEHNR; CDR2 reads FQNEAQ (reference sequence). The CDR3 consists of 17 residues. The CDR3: CASSAVLGQGYTGELFF. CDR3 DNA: TGTGCCAGCAGCGCTGTGTTAGGACAGGGGTACACCGGGGAGCTGTTTTTT.

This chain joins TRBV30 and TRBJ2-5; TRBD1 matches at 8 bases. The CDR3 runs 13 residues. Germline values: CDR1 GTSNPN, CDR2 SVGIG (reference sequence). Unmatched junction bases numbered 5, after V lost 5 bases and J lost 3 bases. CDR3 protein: CAWERDRKETQYF. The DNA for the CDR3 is TGTGCCTGGGAGAGGGACAGGAAAGAGACCCAGTACTTC.

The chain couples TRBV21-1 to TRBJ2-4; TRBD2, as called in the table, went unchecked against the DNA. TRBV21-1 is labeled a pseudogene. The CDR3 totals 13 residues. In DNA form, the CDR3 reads TGTGCCAGGCCGGTGATCGGGGAGAACATTCAGTACTTC. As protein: CARPVIGENIQYF.

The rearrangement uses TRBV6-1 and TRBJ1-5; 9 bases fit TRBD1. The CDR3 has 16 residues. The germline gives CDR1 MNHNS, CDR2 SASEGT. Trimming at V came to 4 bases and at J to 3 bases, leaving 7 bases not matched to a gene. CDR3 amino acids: CASSVVGTGYNQPQHF. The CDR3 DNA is TGTGCCAGCAGTGTTGTTGGGACAGGGTACAATCAGCCCCAGCATTTT.

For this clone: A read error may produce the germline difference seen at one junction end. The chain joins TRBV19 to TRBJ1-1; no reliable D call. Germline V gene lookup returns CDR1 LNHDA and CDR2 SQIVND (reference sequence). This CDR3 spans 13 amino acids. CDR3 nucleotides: TGTACCAGTAGTATATATTCGAACACTGAAGCTTTCTTT. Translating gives CTSSIYSNTEAFF.

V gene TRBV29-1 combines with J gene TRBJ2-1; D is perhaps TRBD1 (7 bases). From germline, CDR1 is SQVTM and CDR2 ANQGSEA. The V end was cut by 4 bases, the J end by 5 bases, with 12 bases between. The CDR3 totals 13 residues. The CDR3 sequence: CSVASRGDNEQFF. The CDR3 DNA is TGCAGCGTTGCATCCAGGGGGGACAATGAGCAGTTCTTC.

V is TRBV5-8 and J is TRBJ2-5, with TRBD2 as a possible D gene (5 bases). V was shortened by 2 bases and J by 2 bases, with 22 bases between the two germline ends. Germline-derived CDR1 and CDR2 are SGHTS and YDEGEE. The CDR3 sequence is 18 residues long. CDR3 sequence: CASSLIIGGHSFQETQYF. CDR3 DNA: TGTGCCAGCAGCTTAATTATAGGCGGGCACAGTTTTCAAGAGACCCAGTACTTC.

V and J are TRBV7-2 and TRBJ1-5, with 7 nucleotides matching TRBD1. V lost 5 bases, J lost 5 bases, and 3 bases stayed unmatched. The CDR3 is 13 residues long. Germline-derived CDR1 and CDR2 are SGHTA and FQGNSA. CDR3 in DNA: TGTGCCAGCAGCAGACAGGGCGATCAGCCCCAGCATTTT. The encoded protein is CASSRQGDQPQHF.

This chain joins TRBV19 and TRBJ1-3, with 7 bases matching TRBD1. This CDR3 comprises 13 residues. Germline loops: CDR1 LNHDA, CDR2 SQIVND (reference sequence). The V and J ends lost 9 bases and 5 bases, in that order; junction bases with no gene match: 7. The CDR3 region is CASRQGPRNTIYF. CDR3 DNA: TGTGCCAGCCGACAGGGACCAAGAAACACCATATATTTT.

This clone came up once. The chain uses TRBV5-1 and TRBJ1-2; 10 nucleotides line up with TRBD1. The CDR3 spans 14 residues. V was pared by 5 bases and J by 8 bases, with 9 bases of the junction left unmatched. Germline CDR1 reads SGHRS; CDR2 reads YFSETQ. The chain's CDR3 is CASSPGQGNGGYTF. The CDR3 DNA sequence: TGCGCCAGCAGTCCGGGACAGGGGAACGGCGGCTACACCTTC.

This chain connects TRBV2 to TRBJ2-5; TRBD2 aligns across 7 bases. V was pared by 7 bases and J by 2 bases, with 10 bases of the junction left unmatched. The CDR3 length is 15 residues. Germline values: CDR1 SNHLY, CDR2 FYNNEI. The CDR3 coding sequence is TGTGCCAGCAAGGGTCTGGCGGGGGTACAAGAGACCCAGTACTTC. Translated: CASKGLAGVQETQYF.

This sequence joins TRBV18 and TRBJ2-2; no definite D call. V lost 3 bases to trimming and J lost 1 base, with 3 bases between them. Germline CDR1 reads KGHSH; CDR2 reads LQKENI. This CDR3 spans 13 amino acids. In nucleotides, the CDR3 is TGTGCCAGCTCACCTAAGAACACCGGGGAGCTGTTTTTT. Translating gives CASSPKNTGELFF.

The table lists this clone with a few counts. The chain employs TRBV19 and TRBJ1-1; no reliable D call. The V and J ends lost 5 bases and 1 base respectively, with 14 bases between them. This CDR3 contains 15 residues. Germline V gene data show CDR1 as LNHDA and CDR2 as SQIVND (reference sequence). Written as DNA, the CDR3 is TGTGCCAGTAGTGAGGGCCGGCAGGCGAACACTGAAGCTTTCTTT. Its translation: CASSEGRQANTEAFF.

As DNA, the CDR3 is TGCAGCGCCGCAAGACTAGCGGGGGGAGATACGCAGTATTTT. Its translation: CSAARLAGGDTQYF. The rearrangement joins TRBV29-1 to TRBJ2-3, with 13 bases aligning to TRBD2. Germline V gene sequence: CDR1 SQVTM, CDR2 ANQGSEA. The junction had 6 bases not matched to a gene; V was cut back by 7 bases and J by 5 bases. The CDR3 is 14 residues long.

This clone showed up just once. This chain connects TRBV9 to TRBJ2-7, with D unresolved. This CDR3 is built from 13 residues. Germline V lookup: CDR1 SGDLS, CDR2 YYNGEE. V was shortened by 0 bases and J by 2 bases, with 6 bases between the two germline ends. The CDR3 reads CASSVGSAYEQYF. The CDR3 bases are TGTGCCAGCAGCGTAGGCTCAGCCTACGAGCAGTACTTC. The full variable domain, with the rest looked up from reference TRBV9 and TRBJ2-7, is DSGVTQTPKHLITATGQRVTLRCSPRSGDLSVYWYQQSLDQGLQFLIQYYNGEERAKGNILERFSAQQFPDLHSELNLSSLELGDSALYFCASSVGSAYEQYFGPGTRLTVT.

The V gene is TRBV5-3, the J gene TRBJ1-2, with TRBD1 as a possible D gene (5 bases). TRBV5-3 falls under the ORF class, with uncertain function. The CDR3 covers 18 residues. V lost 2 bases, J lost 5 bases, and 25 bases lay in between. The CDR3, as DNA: TGTGCCAGAAGCTTTACTTCTCGGTCGACTCGGGGGAAATATGGCTACACCTTC. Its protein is CARSFTSRSTRGKYGYTF.

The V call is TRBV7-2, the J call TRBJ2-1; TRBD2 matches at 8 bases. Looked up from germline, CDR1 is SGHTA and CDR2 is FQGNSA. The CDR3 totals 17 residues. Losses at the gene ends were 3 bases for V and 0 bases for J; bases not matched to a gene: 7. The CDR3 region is CASSFPPAGDSYNEQFF. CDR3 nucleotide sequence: TGTGCCAGCAGCTTCCCCCCAGCGGGGGACTCCTACAATGAGCAGTTCTTC.

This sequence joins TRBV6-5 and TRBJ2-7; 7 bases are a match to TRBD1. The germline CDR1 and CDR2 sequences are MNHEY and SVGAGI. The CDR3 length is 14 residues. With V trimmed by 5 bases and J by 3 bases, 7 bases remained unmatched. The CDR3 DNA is TGTGCCAGCAGTGAACAGGGACAGAGCTACGAGCAGTACTTC. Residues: CASSEQGQSYEQYF.

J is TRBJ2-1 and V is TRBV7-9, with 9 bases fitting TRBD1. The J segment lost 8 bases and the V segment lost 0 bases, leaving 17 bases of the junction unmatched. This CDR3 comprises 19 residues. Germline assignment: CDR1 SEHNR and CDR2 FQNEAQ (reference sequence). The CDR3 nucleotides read TGTGCCAGCAGCTTAGCCCGAACTTTGGGACAGGGATTTAGGGATGAGCAGTTCTTC. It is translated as CASSLARTLGQGFRDEQFF.

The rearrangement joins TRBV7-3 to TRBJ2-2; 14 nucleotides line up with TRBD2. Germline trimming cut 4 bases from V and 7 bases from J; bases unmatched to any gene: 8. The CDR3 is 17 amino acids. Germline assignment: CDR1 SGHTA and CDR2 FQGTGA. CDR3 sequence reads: CASSWGLAGVDGGELFF. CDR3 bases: TGTGCCAGCAGCTGGGGACTAGCGGGGGTAGACGGCGGGGAGCTGTTTTTT.

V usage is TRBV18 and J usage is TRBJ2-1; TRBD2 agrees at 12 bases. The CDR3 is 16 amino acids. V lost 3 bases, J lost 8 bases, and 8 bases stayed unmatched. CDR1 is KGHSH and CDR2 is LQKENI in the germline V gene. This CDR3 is CASSPRLAGVRDEQFF. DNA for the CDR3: TGTGCCAGCTCACCGCGACTAGCGGGAGTTCGGGATGAGCAGTTCTTC.

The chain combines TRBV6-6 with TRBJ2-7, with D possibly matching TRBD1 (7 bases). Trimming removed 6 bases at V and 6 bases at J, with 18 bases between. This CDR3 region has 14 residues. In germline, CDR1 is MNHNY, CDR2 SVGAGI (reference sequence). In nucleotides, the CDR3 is TGTGCCAGCAGGCAGGGGCAGGGGGGTGGCGAGCAGTACTTC. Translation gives CASRQGQGGGEQYF.